The clone carrying this T cell receptor beta chain was found once. The antigen is not known. Each cell subset's genomic DNA was divided evenly among several immunoSEQ plates. Assay used: immunoSEQ multiplex PCR; TCRdb lists only in-frame clones, some missing. The data hold some 2.3 million clones, with 93% observed a single time. The source of the sample is a study of shared clonotypes between healthy human individuals. Study results and limitations: Sampling covered blood only; tissue repertoires likely differ.

What was sequenced was naive CD4+ T cells from PBMCs. The subset was: CD45RA+ positively selected. The receptor was isolated from a man between 18 and 35 years old in good health. Some clones in this sample may be carry-over from other donors' samples.

The DNA for the CDR3 is TGCAGTGGACGGGAGAACACTGAAGCTTTCTTT. This sequence encodes CSGRENTEAFF. This sequence joins TRBV20-1 and TRBJ1-1; no clear D. The V end lost 7 bases, the J end lost 1 base, and 7 bases lay between the germline ends. The CDR3 totals 11 residues. CDR1 and CDR2 from the germline V gene are DFQATT and SNEGSKA (reference sequence).